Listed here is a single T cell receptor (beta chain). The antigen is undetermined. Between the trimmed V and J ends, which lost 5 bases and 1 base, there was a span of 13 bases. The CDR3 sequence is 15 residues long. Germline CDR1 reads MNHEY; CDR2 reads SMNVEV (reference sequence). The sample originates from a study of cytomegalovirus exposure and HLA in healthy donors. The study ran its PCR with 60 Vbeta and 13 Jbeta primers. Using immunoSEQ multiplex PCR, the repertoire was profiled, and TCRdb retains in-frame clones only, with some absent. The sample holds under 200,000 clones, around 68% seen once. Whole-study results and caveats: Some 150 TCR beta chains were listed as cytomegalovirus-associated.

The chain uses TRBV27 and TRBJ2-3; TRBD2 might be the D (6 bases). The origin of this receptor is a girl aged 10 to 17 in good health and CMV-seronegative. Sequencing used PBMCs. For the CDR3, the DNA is TGTGCCAGCAGTGGGATAGCGGCACGCACAGATACGCAGTATTTT. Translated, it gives CASSGIAARTDTQYF.